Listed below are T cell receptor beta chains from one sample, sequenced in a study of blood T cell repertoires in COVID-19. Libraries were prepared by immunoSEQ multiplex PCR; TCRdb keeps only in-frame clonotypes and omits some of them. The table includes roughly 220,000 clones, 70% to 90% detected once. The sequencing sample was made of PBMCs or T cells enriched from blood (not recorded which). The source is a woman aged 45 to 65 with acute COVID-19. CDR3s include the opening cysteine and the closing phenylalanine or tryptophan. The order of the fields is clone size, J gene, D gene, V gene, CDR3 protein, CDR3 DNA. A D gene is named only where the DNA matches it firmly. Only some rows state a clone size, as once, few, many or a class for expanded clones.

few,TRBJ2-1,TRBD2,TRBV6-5,CASRLAGGSHNEQFF,TGTGCCAGCAGACTGGCTGGCGGGAGTCACAATGAGCAGTTCTTC
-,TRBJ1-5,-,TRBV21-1,CASSKSHSWKGQPQHF,TGTGCCAGCAGCAAATCGCATTCATGGAAGGGGCAGCCCCAGCATTTT
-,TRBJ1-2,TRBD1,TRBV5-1,CASSPYLDRERNGYTF,TGCGCCAGCAGCCCCTATTTGGACAGGGAAAGGAATGGCTACACCTTC
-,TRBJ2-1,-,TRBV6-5,CASSRTLASHEQFF,TGTGCCAGCAGCCGCACTCTAGCGAGCCATGAGCAGTTCTTC
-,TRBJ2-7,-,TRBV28,CASRPRSGTTSYEQYF,TGTGCCAGCAGACCCCGGTCAGGGACAACCTCCTACGAGCAGTACTTC
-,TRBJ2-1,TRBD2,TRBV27,CASSLYGGRASYNEQFF,TGTGCCAGCAGTTTATATGGCGGGAGGGCGTCCTACAATGAGCAGTTCTTC
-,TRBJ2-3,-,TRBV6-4,CASSDIPGDTQYF,TGTGCCAGCAGTGACATCCCGGGAGATACGCAGTATTTT
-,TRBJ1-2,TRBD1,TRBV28,CASSFRDRANYGYTF,TGTGCCAGCAGTTTCCGGGACAGGGCTAACTATGGCTACACCTTC
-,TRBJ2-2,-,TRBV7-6,CASSLAGVDTGELFF,TGTGCCAGCAGCTTAGCGGGAGTGGACACCGGGGAGCTGTTTTTT
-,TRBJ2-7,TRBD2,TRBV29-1,CSVEGGGSYEQYF,TGCAGCGTTGAAGGGGGGGGCTCCTACGAGCAGTACTTC
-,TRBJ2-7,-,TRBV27,CASSSIYEQYF,TGTGCCAGCAGTTCCATCTACGAGCAGTACTTC
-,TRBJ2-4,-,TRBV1,CTSSQPGLAGAKNIQYF,TGCACCAGCAGCCAACCGGGACTAGCGGGAGCCAAAAACATTCAGTACTTC
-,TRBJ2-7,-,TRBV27,CASSFGDSVYEQYF,TGTGCCAGCAGTTTTGGCGACAGTGTCTACGAGCAGTACTTC
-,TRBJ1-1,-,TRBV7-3,CASSPQGVTEAFF,TGTGCCAGCAGCCCACAGGGCGTCACTGAAGCTTTCTTT
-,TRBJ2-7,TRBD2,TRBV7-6,CASSPGTSGTYEQYF,TGTGCCAGCAGCCCCGGGACTAGCGGGACCTACGAGCAGTACTTC
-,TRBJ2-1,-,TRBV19,CASSRNKDSLYNEQFF,TGTGCCAGTAGTCGGAATAAGGACAGCCTCTACAATGAGCAGTTCTTC
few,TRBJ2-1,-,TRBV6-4,CASSEEGDANEQFF,TGTGCCAGCAGTGAAGAGGGTGACGCGAATGAGCAGTTCTTC
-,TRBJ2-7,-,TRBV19,CASSIQRVSRYEQYF,TGTGCCAGTAGTATCCAACGGGTGAGCCGGTACGAGCAGTACTTC
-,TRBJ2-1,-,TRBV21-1,CASSRTGYGYNEQFF,TGTGCCAGCAGCAGAACAGGGTACGGTTACAATGAGCAGTTCTTC
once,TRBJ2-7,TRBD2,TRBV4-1,CASSQELAGPYEQYF,TGCGCCAGCAGCCAAGAACTAGCGGGGCCTTACGAGCAGTACTTC
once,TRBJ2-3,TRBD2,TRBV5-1,CASSLAGERGTDTQYF,TGCGCCAGCAGCCTAGCGGGAGAACGCGGCACAGATACGCAGTATTTT
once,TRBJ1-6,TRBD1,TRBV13,CASSLGFRTGSPLHF,TGTGCCAGCAGCTTAGGCTTCCGGACAGGCTCACCCCTCCACTTT
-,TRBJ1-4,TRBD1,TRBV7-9,CASSSGTGWLRVEKLFF,TGTGCCAGCAGCTCCGGGACAGGGTGGCTTCGAGTTGAAAAACTGTTTTTT
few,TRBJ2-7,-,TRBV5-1,CASSFPYEGDEQYF,TGCGCCAGCAGCTTCCCTTACGAGGGGGACGAGCAGTACTTC
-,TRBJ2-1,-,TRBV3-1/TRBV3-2,CASSQNPSSYNEQFF,TGTGCCAGCAGCCAAAACCCTAGCTCCTACAATGAGCAGTTCTTC
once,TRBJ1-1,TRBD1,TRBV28,CASSPSQGAGTEAFF,TGTGCCAGCAGTCCCTCCCAGGGGGCGGGGACTGAAGCTTTCTTT
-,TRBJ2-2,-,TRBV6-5,CASWGSANTGELFF,TGTGCCAGCTGGGGCAGCGCGAACACCGGGGAGCTGTTTTTT
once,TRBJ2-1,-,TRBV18,CASSPPGQGYNEQFF,TGTGCCAGCTCACCACCGGGGCAGGGGTACAATGAGCAGTTCTTC
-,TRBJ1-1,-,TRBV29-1,CSASDTWNTEAFF,TGCAGCGCCTCGGACACTTGGAACACTGAAGCTTTCTTT
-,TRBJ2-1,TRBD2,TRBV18,CASSLMTSSNEQFF,TGTGCCAGCTCACTAATGACTAGCTCCAATGAGCAGTTCTTC
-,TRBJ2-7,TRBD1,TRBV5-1,CASSAGQGYEQYF,TGCGCCAGCAGCGCGGGACAGGGGTACGAGCAGTACTTC
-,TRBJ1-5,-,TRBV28,CASSPRPNQPQHF,TGTGCCAGCAGTCCTAGGCCCAATCAGCCCCAGCATTTT
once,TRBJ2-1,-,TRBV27,CASSSSRDEQFF,TGTGCCAGCAGTTCATCCAGGGATGAGCAGTTCTTC
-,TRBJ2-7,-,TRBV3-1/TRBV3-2,CASEGGDSYEQYF,TGTGCCAGCGAGGGGGGGGACTCCTACGAGCAGTACTTC
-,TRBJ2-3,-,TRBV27,CASSLVTVTDTQYF,TGTGCCAGCAGTTTAGTAACAGTTACAGATACGCAGTATTTT
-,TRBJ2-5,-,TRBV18,CASASIETETQYF,TGTGCCAGCGCTTCCATAGAAACCGAGACCCAGTACTTC
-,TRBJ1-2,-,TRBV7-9,CASSLNGWPHLLNYGYTF,TGTGCCAGCAGCTTAAATGGCTGGCCCCACCTTCTCAACTATGGCTACACCTTC
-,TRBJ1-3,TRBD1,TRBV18,CASSPRQGAAGNTIYF,TGTGCCAGCTCACCGAGACAGGGTGCCGCTGGAAACACCATATATTTT
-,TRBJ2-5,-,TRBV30,CAWSKTVETQYF,TGTGCCTGGAGTAAGACAGTGGAGACCCAGTACTTC
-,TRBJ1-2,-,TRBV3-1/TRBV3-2,CASSQAGYGYTF,TGTGCCAGCAGCCAGGCAGGGTATGGCTACACCTTC
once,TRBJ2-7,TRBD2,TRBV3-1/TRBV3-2,CASSQPGLAAYEQYF,TGTGCCAGCAGCCAACCGGGACTAGCGGCCTACGAGCAGTACTTC
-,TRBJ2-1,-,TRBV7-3,CASSLRGGNNNEQFF,TGTGCCAGCAGCTTAAGGGGCGGGAACAACAATGAGCAGTTCTTC
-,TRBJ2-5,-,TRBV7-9,CASSLEGRGWETQYF,TGTGCCAGCAGCTTAGAGGGCAGGGGCTGGGAGACCCAGTACTTC
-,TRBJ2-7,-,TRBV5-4,CASSPDYPSEQYF,TGTGCCAGCAGCCCAGACTACCCCAGCGAGCAGTACTTC
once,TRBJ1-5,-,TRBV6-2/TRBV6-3,CASSIGGLSNQPQHF,TGTGCCAGCAGCATCGGGGGACTAAGCAATCAGCCCCAGCATTTT
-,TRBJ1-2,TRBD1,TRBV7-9,CASSFDRGRNGYTF,TGTGCCAGCAGCTTCGACAGGGGTCGGAATGGCTACACCTTC
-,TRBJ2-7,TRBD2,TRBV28,CASSQLSGRGEQYF,TGTGCCAGCAGTCAACTTAGCGGGAGGGGCGAGCAGTACTTC
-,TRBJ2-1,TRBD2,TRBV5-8,CASSRSSGSFYEQFF,TGTGCCAGCAGCCGTTCTAGCGGGAGTTTCTATGAGCAGTTCTTC
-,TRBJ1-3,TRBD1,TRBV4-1,CASSQGRGLTGNTIYF,TGCGCCAGCAGCCAAGGCAGGGGGCTAACTGGAAACACCATATATTTT
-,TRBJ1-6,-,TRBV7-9,CASSLLQGDSPLHF,TGTGCCAGCAGCTTACTACAGGGAGATTCACCCCTCCACTTT
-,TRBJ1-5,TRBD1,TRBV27,CASSQIQGYEPQHF,TGTGCCAGCAGTCAAATACAGGGGTACGAGCCCCAGCATTTT
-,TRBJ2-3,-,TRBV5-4,CASSLSAGITDTQYF,TGTGCCAGCAGCTTGTCGGCGGGGATCACAGATACGCAGTATTTT
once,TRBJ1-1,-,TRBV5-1,CASSPSAGQNTEAFF,TGCGCCAGCAGCCCGAGCGCCGGACAGAACACTGAAGCTTTCTTT